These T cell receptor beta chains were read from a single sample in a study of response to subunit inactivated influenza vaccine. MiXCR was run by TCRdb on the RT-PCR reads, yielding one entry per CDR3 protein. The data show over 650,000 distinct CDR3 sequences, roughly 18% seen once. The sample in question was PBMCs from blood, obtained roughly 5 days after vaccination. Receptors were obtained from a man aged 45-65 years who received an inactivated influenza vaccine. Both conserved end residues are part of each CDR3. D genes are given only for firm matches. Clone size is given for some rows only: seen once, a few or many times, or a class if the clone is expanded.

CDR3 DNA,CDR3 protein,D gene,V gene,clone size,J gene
TGTGCCAGTAGCGGGAGCGCGAGGAATGAGCAGTTCTTC,CASSGSARNEQFF,.,TRBV19,.,TRBJ2-1
TGCAGTGCTAGAGATGGGCACAGGGGAGGAGAGCAGTACTTC,CSARDGHRGGEQYF,.,TRBV20-1,many,TRBJ2-7
TGTGCCAGCAGCCCCAGGGTCGGGGCCCGCTCACCCCTCCACTTT,CASSPRVGARSPLHF,.,TRBV7-2,.,TRBJ1-6
TGTGCCAGCAGTTTGGACGACAGGGTGGATACGCAGTATTTT,CASSLDDRVDTQYF,TRBD1,TRBV27,few,TRBJ2-3
TGTGCCAGCAGTTTAAGGGCCTTCTCCTACGAGCAGTACTTC,CASSLRAFSYEQYF,.,TRBV27,.,TRBJ2-7
TGTGCCAGCAGCCCGAGGATCGCCGGGGAGCTGTTTTTT,CASSPRIAGELFF,.,TRBV6-1,few,TRBJ2-2
TGTGCCAGCAGTCAGGGGGCCGTCACTGAAGCTTTCTTT,CASSQGAVTEAFF,TRBD1,TRBV12-3/TRBV12-4,few,TRBJ1-1
TGTGCCAGCAGCTTAAGAGGGGGCTCCACTGAAGCTTTCTTT,CASSLRGGSTEAFF,TRBD1,TRBV7-9,.,TRBJ1-1
TGTGCCAGCAGTTCTATCGAGGGAGGACTAGCGATTTACGAGCAGTACTTC,CASSSIEGGLAIYEQYF,TRBD2,TRBV28,.,TRBJ2-7
TGTGCCAGCAGCCAAGAATCTTACAGGGGCACAGATACGCAGTATTTT,CASSQESYRGTDTQYF,.,TRBV3-1,.,TRBJ2-3
TGTGCCAGCAGCGCCGTCGGCCGACGAGGGGAATCACCCCTCCACTTT,CASSAVGRRGESPLHF,.,TRBV5-6,few,TRBJ1-6
TGTGCCAGCAGTCGAACAGGGTACGCCTACAATGAGCAGTTCTTC,CASSRTGYAYNEQFF,.,TRBV6-2/TRBV6-3,.,TRBJ2-1
TGCAGTGCCAGGGCCGGGACAGGGGGAAACACCATATATTTT,CSARAGTGGNTIYF,TRBD1,TRBV20-1,many,TRBJ1-3
TGTGCCAGCAGGCGGGACAGGGAACACGAGCAGTACTTC,CASRRDREHEQYF,TRBD1,TRBV6-1,few,TRBJ2-7
TGTGCCAGCAGTTTATCCCCTTTTTTTAGCGGGCGATTATACGAGCAGTACTTC,CASSLSPFFSGRLYEQYF,TRBD2,TRBV27,.,TRBJ2-7
TGTGCCAGCAGCCGGCAGGGGGGCGGCACTGAAGCTTTCTTT,CASSRQGGGTEAFF,TRBD1,TRBV27,.,TRBJ1-1
TGTGCCAGCAGCCGGTCTTCGTCGGCGGGGTTTTACGAGCAGTACTTC,CASSRSSSAGFYEQYF,.,TRBV7-2,.,TRBJ2-7
TGTGCCAGCAGCGTACAGGGGAATCCTAGCACAGATACGCAGTATTTT,CASSVQGNPSTDTQYF,.,TRBV9,.,TRBJ2-3
TGTGCCAGCAGTTACGTCGGGACAGGGGCGGGTTCACCCCTCCACTTT,CASSYVGTGAGSPLHF,TRBD1,TRBV6-5,.,TRBJ1-6
TGTGCCAGCAGCCGGTGGATGAACACTGAAGCTTTCTTT,CASSRWMNTEAFF,.,TRBV7-9,many,TRBJ1-1
TGTGCCAGCAGGTCGACAGGCTCAGGCAATGAGCAGTTCTTC,CASRSTGSGNEQFF,.,TRBV6-1,few,TRBJ2-1
TGCGCCAGCAGCCAAGGTAGGGGTTCGGGTCAGCCCCAGCATTTT,CASSQGRGSGQPQHF,.,TRBV4-1,few,TRBJ1-5
TGTGCCAGCAGCTCGGGACAGGGGATTTACACAGATACGCAGTATTTT,CASSSGQGIYTDTQYF,TRBD1,TRBV11-3,.,TRBJ2-3
TGCAGTGCTAGAATGATTAAGGAGGCCAAAAACATTCAGTACTTC,CSARMIKEAKNIQYF,.,TRBV20-1,.,TRBJ2-4
TGTGCCAGCAGTTCTAATAAAGGCAATCAGCCCCAGCATTTT,CASSSNKGNQPQHF,.,TRBV12-3/TRBV12-4,.,TRBJ1-5
TGCAGTGCTATTGACACAGGGAGCTATGGCTACATCTTC,CSAIDTGSYGYIF,.,TRBV20-1,.,TRBJ1-2
TGCGCCAGCAGTCAGGGACAGGCCCCCTCTGAGCAGTATTTT,CASSQGQAPSEQYF,TRBD1,TRBV5-1,.,TRBJ2-3
TGCGCCAGCAGCCGACTAGCGGGGGGGGCAGATACGCAGTATTTT,CASSRLAGGADTQYF,TRBD2,TRBV4-1,.,TRBJ2-3
TGCAGTGCTAGGGCGACTGTTCGCGGGGAGCTGTTTTTT,CSARATVRGELFF,.,TRBV20-1,few,TRBJ2-2
TGTGCCACCATGTATAACACTGAAGCTTTCTTT,CATMYNTEAFF,.,TRBV24-1,few,TRBJ1-1
TGTGCCATCAGTGAGGGTTTCGGGGCTAGGGGTACGCAGTATTTT,CAISEGFGARGTQYF,.,TRBV10-3,few,TRBJ2-3
TGTGCCATCAGCGAGGCCCGGACAGGAAATCAGCCCCAGCATTTT,CAISEARTGNQPQHF,TRBD1,TRBV10-3,few,TRBJ1-5
TGTGCCAGCAGTTACTCTGGGGGGCGAACCTCCTACGAGCAGTACTTC,CASSYSGGRTSYEQYF,.,TRBV6-2/TRBV6-3,.,TRBJ2-7
TGTGCCAGCAGTTTAGGGGCCTTTAACTATGGCTACACCTTC,CASSLGAFNYGYTF,.,TRBV12-3/TRBV12-4,many,TRBJ1-2
TGCAGCGTTATCGCTCCGGTCGGACACTCCTACGAGCAGTACTTC,CSVIAPVGHSYEQYF,.,TRBV29-1,few,TRBJ2-7
TGTGCCATCGGCGGACAGGGAATCAATCAGCCCCAGCATTTT,CAIGGQGINQPQHF,TRBD1,TRBV10-3,.,TRBJ1-5
TGTGCCACCAGTGCCCCCGCGCCCAGCTCCTACAATGAGCAGTTCTTC,CATSAPAPSSYNEQFF,.,TRBV24-1,.,TRBJ2-1
TGTGCCAGCAGCCCAGACAGGGGTGTTAATGAGCAGTTCTTC,CASSPDRGVNEQFF,TRBD1,TRBV7-9,.,TRBJ2-1
TGTGCCAGCAGTTCAGTCGGGACTAGCGGGATCTACGAGCAGTACTTC,CASSSVGTSGIYEQYF,TRBD2,TRBV27,.,TRBJ2-7
TGTGCCAGCAGCTTAGTGGACTACACAGATACGCAGTATTTT,CASSLVDYTDTQYF,.,TRBV7-2,.,TRBJ2-3
TGTGCCAGCAGCTTTCCCGGACTCCAGTCGGATGAGCAGTTCTTC,CASSFPGLQSDEQFF,.,TRBV7-2,few,TRBJ2-1
TGTGCCAGCTCACCCCCCTCTTTGGATTCACCCCTCCACTTT,CASSPPSLDSPLHF,.,TRBV18,few,TRBJ1-6
TGTGCCATCGCGGTAGGCCCGTCCCAGCCCCAGCATTTT,CAIAVGPSQPQHF,.,TRBV10-3,few,TRBJ1-5
TGCAGTGCTAGAGGGACAGGGGGCACAGATACGCAGTATTTT,CSARGTGGTDTQYF,TRBD1,TRBV20-1,many,TRBJ2-3
TGTGCCAGCAGCCAAGCTATTCCGGGACAGGGGGCGCGCTCCTACAATGAGCAGTTCTTC,CASSQAIPGQGARSYNEQFF,TRBD1,TRBV4-2,.,TRBJ2-1
TGTCCCAGCAGCTTAGGGACAGGGAACTACAATGAGCAGTTCTTC,CPSSLGTGNYNEQFF,TRBD1,TRBV7-3,.,TRBJ2-1
TGTGCCAGCAGCTTAATTTCCGGCTACAATGAGCAGTTCTTC,CASSLISGYNEQFF,.,TRBV11-2,.,TRBJ2-1
TGCAGTGCTAGAGCGGGGGTGGCAGGGGGCTTCGAGGAGCAGTACTTC,CSARAGVAGGFEEQYF,TRBD1,TRBV20-1,few,TRBJ2-7
TGTGCCAGCAGCGACAGGGGGCGAGCCTACAATGAGCAGTTCTTC,CASSDRGRAYNEQFF,TRBD1,TRBV7-9,few,TRBJ2-1
TGTGCCAGCAGCTCCCAGCGGGGCTACGAGCAGTACTTC,CASSSQRGYEQYF,TRBD2,TRBV7-3,few,TRBJ2-7
TGTGCCAGCAGTTCGGGGTGGGGGTCCGAAGATTCTGAAGCTATCTTT,CASSSGWGSEDSEAIF,.,TRBV12-3/TRBV12-4,.,TRBJ1-1
TGCAGTGCGCCTAGGTCGGGACTAGCGGGGGAAAGCTCCTACAATGAGCAGTTCTTC,CSAPRSGLAGESSYNEQFF,TRBD2,TRBV20-1,.,TRBJ2-1